One and the same sample provided the 3 T cell receptor beta chains below, sequenced in a study of cytomegalovirus exposure and HLA in healthy donors. Vbeta (60) and Jbeta (13) primers were used in the PCR. This table comes from immunoSEQ multiplex PCR, and its TCRdb copy is limited to in-frame clones, with some not included. The table lists roughly 130,000 clones, approximately 66% of them singletons. Material for sequencing was PBMCs. The receptor set was obtained from a woman aged 40-49 years in good health and CMV-seropositive.

In this sample, this clone turned up a few times. The chain links TRBV7-9 to TRBJ2-1; 12 bases line up with TRBD1. Germline trimming cut 2 bases from V and 9 bases from J; bases unmatched to any gene: 5. The V gene's germline CDR1 is SEHNR and CDR2 FQNEAQ (reference sequence). The length of the CDR3 is 15 residues. The CDR3 nucleotides are TGTGCCAGCAGCTTAAACCGGGACAGGGGGCGTGAGCAGTTCTTC. Translating it yields CASSLNRDRGREQFF.

The V call is TRBV27, the J call TRBJ2-1, with 14 bases identical to TRBD2. With 4 bases clipped from V and 8 bases from J, the junction kept 4 bases outside the gene matches. Germline V CDR1 and CDR2: MNHEY, SMNVEV (reference sequence). CDR3 length equals 15 residues. CDR3 region: CASSSGTSGSYEQFF. CDR3 nucleotides: TGTGCCAGCAGTTCGGGGACTAGCGGGAGCTATGAGCAGTTCTTC.

V gene TRBV29-1 combines with J gene TRBJ1-1; 8 positions match TRBD1. The CDR3 is 14 residues long. Germline loops: CDR1 SQVTM, CDR2 ANQGSEA. Losses at the gene ends were 4 bases for V and 5 bases for J; bases not matched to a gene: 9. The CDR3 nucleotides are TGCAGCGTTGCTCCCAGGGGGCAGAGGACTGAAGCTTTCTTT. It encodes CSVAPRGQRTEAFF.